This T cell receptor beta chain stems from a study of a mutant IDH1 vaccine in newly diagnosed glioma. Germline V gives CDR1 LNHDA, CDR2 SQIVND (reference sequence). V shed 11 bases and J 0 bases; nucleotides not matched to a gene: 9. The CDR3 contains 16 residues. Turning to this clone: As yet, its antigen is unknown.

As to time point: week 5, during vaccination. All doses held 300 ug of mutant IDH1 20-mer peptide, with topical imiquimod. Sequenced by immunoSEQ multiplex PCR; TCRdb stores in-frame clones only, minus some. The profile covers around 46,000 clones, with 78% appearing a single time and roughly 5% taken by the ten largest. The sample was PBMCs, taken from a glioma patient whose treatment included an IDH1 peptide vaccine. This TCR was sampled from a man in his fifties or sixties with glioma. The chain combines TRBV19 with TRBJ1-6, with 8 bases matching TRBD1. DNA of the CDR3: TGTGCCGGCGACAGGGGAGCCCGCTCCTATAATTCACCCCTCCACTTT. It is translated as CAGDRGARSYNSPLHF.